This TCR beta chain was retrieved from a study of OX40 agonist ivuxolimab in advanced cancers. Study-wide results and limits: Average numbers of expanded clones were greater in CD8+ T cells than in CD4+.

There are 11 residues in the CDR3. Germline V gene sequence: CDR1 LNHDA, CDR2 SQIVND (reference sequence). V lost 10 bases and J lost 4, with 8 bases in between. Data came from immunoSEQ multiplex PCR; TCRdb stores just in-frame clones and leaves some out. The data show some 57,000 clones, 75% to 90% seen once. Comments on this clone: The antigen is undetermined.

The TCR comes from an adult with an advanced solid tumor such as melanoma, head and neck, liver or kidney cancer. The rearrangement links TRBV19 to TRBJ2-1, with D possibly TRBD1 on 6 matching bases. The source was CD4+ or CD8+ T cells sorted from blood, collected in a trial of the OX40 agonist ivuxolimab. CDR3 bases: TGTGCCACCGGACAGTACAATGAGCAGTTCTTC. Translating it yields CATGQYNEQFF.